This T cell receptor (beta chain) was observed in a study of cytotoxic CD8 clonotypes in ibrutinib-treated CLL. Background on the study: Average yields of approximately 260,000 productive templates and 75,000 to 100,000 productive rearrangements characterized the samples.

Germline V gives CDR1 LNHNV, CDR2 YYDKDF (reference sequence). The CDR3 covers 15 residues. Deletions cut 0 bases from V and 0 bases from J, with 6 bases between. Study results and caveats: Contraction or stability on treatment characterized the public clonotypes, which were uncommon. There were differences in sampling times between sustained-remission and progressing patients.

Here immunoSEQ multiplex PCR was the method, and the copy in TCRdb shows in-frame clones only, minus some. There are around 150,000 clones in the sample; about four fifths occur only once, and over 2% lies in the top ten. This clone was seen more than once but under ten times. Its antigen is not known. The sequencing here drew on PBMCs, taken after 12 months of ibrutinib treatment. The sequence was collected from a human donor with chronic lymphocytic leukemia. The chain employs TRBV15 and TRBJ1-3; no definite D call. The DNA for the CDR3 is TGTGCCACCAGCAGAGATACGCGCTCTGGAAACACCATATATTTT. Amino acids: CATSRDTRSGNTIYF.